The 7 T cell receptor beta chains presented below share a single source sample, sequenced in a study of cytomegalovirus exposure and HLA in healthy donors. Primers included in the PCR were 60 Vbeta and 13 Jbeta primers. Libraries were prepared by immunoSEQ multiplex PCR; TCRdb keeps only in-frame clonotypes and omits some of them. This sample has fewer than 200,000 clones, with 71% found just once. Sequencing was done on a sample of PBMCs. The receptors stem from a girl aged 5-17 years in good health and CMV-seronegative.

This clone was seen only a few times. This chain connects TRBV7-9 to TRBJ2-5; maybe TRBD2 (5 bases). The CDR3 totals 11 residues. CDR1 SEHNR and CDR2 FQNEAQ come from the germline V gene (reference sequence). Trimming removed 8 bases at V and 5 bases at J, with 9 bases between. CDR3 nucleotides: TGTGCCAGCGCGGGCCCCGAGACCCAGTACTTC. It specifies CASAGPETQYF.

The chain carries TRBV6-1 and TRBJ1-1, with a weak D call TRBD1 (5 bases). Germline assignment: CDR1 MNHNS and CDR2 SASEGT. This CDR3 comprises 14 residues. V lost 4 bases to trimming and J lost 1 base, with 10 bases between them. This CDR3 reads CASSAIDRNTEAFF. In DNA form, the CDR3 reads TGTGCCAGCAGTGCGATCGACAGGAACACTGAAGCTTTCTTT.

The rearrangement joins TRBV25-1 to TRBJ1-1; D not resolved. Germline CDR1 is MGHDK and CDR2 is SYGVNS. V was shortened by 6 bases and J by 7 bases, with 18 bases between the two germline ends. This CDR3 comprises 14 residues. The CDR3 coding sequence is TGTGCCAGCAGGGAGTCGATGGACTCCAGTGAAGCTTTCTTT. Amino acid sequence: CASRESMDSSEAFF.

About this clone: At one boundary the junction diverges from the germline segment, which might be a read error. The V and J genes are TRBV7-7 and TRBJ2-5, with TRBD1 matching over 9 bases. Germline CDR1 is SSHAT and CDR2 is FNYEAQ (reference sequence). The CDR3 is 15 amino acids. The CDR3, as DNA: TGTGCTAGCAGCTTGGACAGGGGAGACCAAGAGACCCAGTACTTC. Its translation is CASSLDRGDQETQYF.

The chain couples TRBV10-2 to TRBJ2-4; D is perhaps TRBD2 (5 bases). Germline CDR1 is WSHSY and CDR2 is SAAADI. Trimming cost V 8 bases and J 0 bases, with 14 bases left between them. This CDR3 comprises 15 residues. CDR3 sequence reads: CASCPGFLAKNIQYF. The CDR3 nucleotides read TGCGCCAGCTGCCCGGGGTTCTTAGCCAAAAACATTCAGTACTTC.

V usage is TRBV7-9 and J usage is TRBJ2-2; TRBD1 agrees at 10 bases. CDR3 length equals 14 residues. The germline CDR1 and CDR2 sequences are SEHNR and FQNEAQ (reference sequence). Trimming cost V 5 bases and J 7 bases; bases outside gene matches: 4. The CDR3 protein is CASSPGQGLGELFF. For the CDR3, the DNA is TGTGCCAGCAGCCCGGGACAGGGGCTCGGGGAGCTGTTTTTT.

The V call is TRBV9, the J call TRBJ2-7, with D unresolved. Germline assignment: CDR1 SGDLS and CDR2 YYNGEE. Trimming pared 3 bases from V and 2 bases from J, leaving 9 bases between. CDR3 length: 13 residues. CDR3 nucleotides: TGTGCCAGCAGCGACGCGCTGACCTACGAGCAGTACTTC. This translates into CASSDALTYEQYF.